These 12 T cell receptor beta chains came from one sample sequenced in a study of OX40 agonist ivuxolimab in advanced cancers. Sequencing used immunoSEQ multiplex PCR; TCRdb keeps in-frame clones, though not all of them. The table has some 76,000 clones, roughly 90% seen once. The material sequenced was CD4+ or CD8+ T cells sorted from blood, taken in a trial of the OX40 agonist ivuxolimab. Receptor source: an adult with an advanced solid tumor such as melanoma, head and neck, liver or kidney cancer.

In its sample, this clone was seen once. Other DNA sequences from this sample encode an identical CDR3 as well. The chain combines TRBV11-2 with TRBJ2-7; possible D gene TRBD1, 5 bases. This CDR3 comprises 14 residues. V lost 1 base, J lost 0 bases, and 7 bases lay in between. From germline, CDR1 is SGHAT and CDR2 FQNNGV. CDR3 sequence (DNA): TGTGCCAGCAGCTTAGGGGGCAGCTCCTACGAGCAGTACTTC. Translating it yields CASSLGGSSYEQYF.

The chain employs TRBV5-1 and TRBJ2-7, with 7 nucleotides matching TRBD2. CDR3 size: 15 residues. The germline CDR1 and CDR2 sequences are SGHRS and YFSETQ. The V and J ends lost 1 base and 3 bases, in that order; junction bases with no gene match: 7. The CDR3 region has the DNA TGCGCCAGCAGCTTGTCTAGTGCGGGGGTCTACGAGCAGTACTTC. It yields the protein CASSLSSAGVYEQYF. The full variable domain, rest sourced from reference TRBV5-1 and TRBJ2-7, is KAGVTQTPRYLIKTRGQQVTLSCSPISGHRSVSWYQQTPGQGLQFLFEYFSETQRNKGNFPGRFSGRQFSNSRSEMNVSTLELGDSALYLCASSLSSAGVYEQYFGPGTRLTVT.

This sequence joins TRBV11-2 and TRBJ2-1, with 11 positions matching TRBD2. Germline V gene sequence: CDR1 SGHAT, CDR2 FQNNGV. The junction had 8 bases not matched to a gene; V was cut back by 1 base and J by 0 bases. The CDR3 extends over 19 amino acids. The CDR3 reads CASSLVPSGGPTSYNEQFF. The DNA for the CDR3 is TGTGCCAGCAGCTTAGTTCCTAGCGGGGGGCCCACCTCCTACAATGAGCAGTTCTTC.

This clone occurred a few times. Within the sample, other DNA sequences also encode this same CDR3. The chain carries TRBV2 and TRBJ2-7, with D hard to call. Trimming stripped 4 bases from V and 0 bases from J, with 10 bases between. The CDR3 sequence is 14 residues long. Germline CDR1 and CDR2: SNHLY and FYNNEI. The CDR3 spells CASSVKGFSYEQYF. In DNA form, the CDR3 reads TGTGCCAGCAGTGTGAAGGGATTCTCCTACGAGCAGTACTTC.

The gene calls are TRBV7-9 and TRBJ1-1, with D unclear. Trimming removed 7 bases from V and 3 bases from J, with 21 bases in between. The CDR3 extends over 16 amino acids. Per germline, CDR1 SEHNR and CDR2 FQNEAQ (reference sequence). The CDR3 protein is CASTIPNGILDTEAFF. The CDR3 bases are TGTGCCAGCACCATCCCTAACGGGATCTTGGACACTGAAGCTTTCTTT.

The chain couples TRBV19 to TRBJ1-1, with a weak D call TRBD1 (5 bases). Trimming removed 5 bases at V and 4 bases at J, with 20 bases between. In germline, CDR1 is LNHDA, CDR2 SQIVND (reference sequence). The CDR3 covers 16 residues. CDR3 sequence (DNA): TGTGCCAGTAGTCAGAGAGGGACGGCGGTGGGCACTGAAGCTTTCTTT. As protein: CASSQRGTAVGTEAFF.

The J gene is TRBJ2-4, the V gene TRBV29-1, with D unclear. Trimming cost V 7 bases and J 8 bases, with 15 bases left between them. The CDR3 totals 12 residues. CDR1 and CDR2 (germline): SQVTM, ANQGSEA. The CDR3 DNA follows: TGCAGCGCCCTCGCAGCCCGGGACATTCAGTACTTC. Its protein product is CSALAARDIQYF.

The chain uses TRBV4-2 and TRBJ1-1; D uncertain. V was cut by 0 bases and J by 4 bases, with 15 bases left in between. There are 16 residues in the CDR3. Germline V gives CDR1 LGHNA, CDR2 YNFKEQ. The CDR3 here is CASSQDAEALGTEAFF. The CDR3 nucleotides are TGTGCCAGCAGCCAAGATGCCGAGGCCTTGGGCACTGAAGCTTTCTTT.

The rearrangement joins TRBV11-2 to TRBJ2-5; 11 nucleotides align to TRBD2. The V segment lost 6 bases and the J segment 2 bases; nucleotides outside the gene matches: 2. This CDR3 has 14 residues. Germline lookup yields CDR1 SGHAT and CDR2 FQNNGV. CDR3 DNA: TGTGCCAGCAGGCGACTAGCGGGACAAGAGACCCAGTACTTC. This encodes CASRRLAGQETQYF. The whole variable domain, filled in from reference TRBV11-2 and TRBJ2-5, reads EAGVAQSPRYKIIEKRQSVAFWCNPISGHATLYWYQQILGQGPKLLIQFQNNGVVDDSQLPKDRFSAERLKGVDSTLKIQPAKLEDSAVYLCASRRLAGQETQYFGPGTRLLVL.

This rearrangement joins TRBV11-2 to TRBJ2-7; 7 bases match TRBD1. With 6 bases clipped from V and 7 bases from J, the junction kept 15 bases outside the gene matches. Germline CDR1 SGHAT, CDR2 FQNNGV. The CDR3 spans 15 residues. CDR3 amino acids: CASRSETGLLNEQYF. The CDR3 nucleotides are TGTGCCAGCAGGTCCGAGACAGGGTTGTTGAATGAGCAGTACTTC.

The table lists this clone with a count of one. The chain uses TRBV7-8 and TRBJ1-5; D might be TRBD1 (5 bases). The V end was cut by 4 bases, the J end by 6 bases, with 13 bases between. Germline CDR1 is SGHVS and CDR2 is FQNEAQ. This CDR3 spans 14 amino acids. CDR3 nucleotides: TGTGCCAGCAGCTCCGGGGCGGGGTCTCAGCCCCAGCATTTT. This codes for CASSSGAGSQPQHF.

The gene calls are TRBV9 and TRBJ2-7; maybe TRBD2 (6 bases). This CDR3 has 14 residues. CDR1 is SGDLS and CDR2 is YYNGEE in the germline V gene. Trimming left V 4 bases short and J 5 bases short, with 16 bases between. This CDR3 reads CASSPGDSPNEQYF. The CDR3 DNA reads as TGTGCCAGCAGCCCTGGGGACTCCCCCAACGAGCAGTACTTC.